A selection of T cell receptor beta chains follows, all from one sample in a study of blood T cell repertoires in COVID-19. Using immunoSEQ multiplex PCR, the repertoire was profiled, and TCRdb retains in-frame clones only, with some absent. The data hold 200,000 to 250,000 clones, with 84% observed a single time. Source material: peripheral blood. These receptors all stem from a man between 50 and 59 years old with acute or convalescent COVID-19. Both conserved end residues are part of each CDR3. A D gene is named only where the DNA matches it firmly. Clone size, where shown, is once, few, many, or a class for clones that have expanded.

V gene	D gene	clone size	J gene	CDR3 protein	CDR3 DNA
TRBV28	TRBD1	-	TRBJ2-7	CASSRDQGVGEQYF	TGTGCCAGCAGTCGCGACCAGGGGGTGGGCGAGCAGTACTTC
TRBV4-1	-	-	TRBJ1-6	CASSLTPAGTSPVTPLHF	TGCGCCAGCAGCCTCACGCCAGCGGGGACTTCCCCGGTTACACCCCTCCACTTT
TRBV9	-	-	TRBJ1-5	CASSVGGADNQPQHF	TGTGCCAGCAGCGTAGGCGGGGCAGATAATCAGCCCCAGCATTTT
TRBV11-3	-	once	TRBJ2-2	CASSSAMGQNTGELFF	TGTGCCAGCAGCTCGGCAATGGGACAAAACACCGGGGAGCTGTTTTTT
TRBV14	-	-	TRBJ2-2	CASSQPRDRNTGELFF	TGTGCCAGCAGCCAACCCCGAGACAGGAACACCGGGGAACTGTTTTTT
TRBV5-5	-	-	TRBJ1-2	CAWGTPGGYGYTF	TGTGCCTGGGGGACCCCGGGGGGCTATGGCTACACCTTC
TRBV7-3	TRBD1	-	TRBJ1-1	CASSPNPIGQGFITEAFF	TGTGCCAGCAGCCCAAACCCGATCGGACAGGGGTTTATCACTGAAGCTTTCTTT
TRBV11-3	TRBD1	-	TRBJ1-1	CASRPDRGANTEAFF	TGTGCCAGCAGACCGGACAGGGGGGCGAACACTGAAGCTTTCTTT
TRBV19	TRBD1	-	TRBJ1-4	CASSTGDRGLFSTNEKLFF	TGTGCCAGTAGTACGGGGGACAGGGGGCTTTTTTCGACTAATGAAAAACTGTTTTTT
TRBV6-6	TRBD1	-	TRBJ1-5	CASSYGDRAQPQHF	TGTGCCAGCAGTTACGGAGACAGGGCTCAGCCCCAGCATTTT
TRBV28	TRBD1	-	TRBJ1-4	CASSPGQLWEKLFF	TGTGCCAGCAGCCCGGGACAGCTATGGGAAAAACTGTTTTTT
TRBV19	-	-	TRBJ1-3	CASSGSRISGNTIYF	TGTGCCAGTAGTGGCAGCAGGATCTCTGGAAACACCATATATTTT
TRBV6-5	TRBD1	-	TRBJ2-7	CASSYDRGNYEQYF	TGTGCCAGCAGTTACGACAGGGGGAACTACGAGCAGTACTTC
TRBV30	-	-	TRBJ1-5	CACEDEGQPQHF	TGTGCCTGCGAAGATGAGGGACAGCCCCAGCATTTT
TRBV6-2/TRBV6-3	-	-	TRBJ2-3	CASSLRSAIGPDTQYF	TGTGCCAGCAGCCTACGTTCAGCGATCGGCCCAGATACGCAGTATTTT
TRBV7-3	TRBD1	-	TRBJ1-2	CASSLDGQDYFGYTF	TGTGCCAGCAGCTTGGACGGACAGGACTATTTTGGCTACACCTTC
TRBV6-6	TRBD1	-	TRBJ2-2	CASSRQGVNTGELFF	TGTGCCAGCAGTCGACAGGGGGTGAACACCGGGGAGCTGTTTTTT
TRBV18	-	few	TRBJ2-2	CASSPSTRGGTGELFF	TGTGCCAGCTCACCATCGACCCGCGGTGGCACCGGGGAGCTGTTTTTT
TRBV6-1	TRBD1	-	TRBJ2-7	CASSVEQGAGSYEQYF	TGTGCCAGCAGTGTCGAACAGGGGGCTGGTTCCTACGAGCAGTACTTC
TRBV7-2	-	-	TRBJ2-7	CASSSRGSYEQYF	TGTGCCAGCAGCTCCCGAGGATCCTACGAGCAGTACTTC
TRBV7-9	TRBD1	-	TRBJ1-2	CASREDRGYGYTF	TGTGCCAGCAGAGAAGACAGGGGCTATGGCTACACCTTC
TRBV28	TRBD1	-	TRBJ1-2	CASRETGGMSGYTF	TGTGCCAGCAGAGAAACAGGGGGTATGTCTGGCTACACCTTC
TRBV13	TRBD1	-	TRBJ2-7	CASSSTDRGPTYEQYF	TGTGCCAGCAGCTCTACAGACAGGGGGCCCACCTACGAGCAGTACTTC
TRBV29-1	-	-	TRBJ2-7	CSVESESSYEQYF	TGCAGCGTTGAAAGCGAAAGCTCCTACGAGCAGTACTTC
TRBV11-2	-	-	TRBJ1-1	CASRQRERSGDEAFF	TGTGCCAGCAGACAAAGGGAGAGGTCAGGGGATGAAGCTTTCTTT
TRBV5-1	TRBD2	-	TRBJ2-1	CASSPGGTSEADEQFF	TGCGCCAGCAGCCCTGGCGGGACTAGCGAGGCGGATGAGCAGTTCTTC
TRBV30	-	-	TRBJ1-4	CAWGGQGEKLFF	TGTGCCTGGGGGGGTCAGGGGGAAAAACTGTTTTTT
TRBV10-3	-	-	TRBJ2-2	CAISPAGELFF	TGTGCCATCTCACCGGCCGGGGAGCTGTTTTTT
TRBV10-2	-	-	TRBJ2-5	CASSVQGGETQYF	TGCGCCAGCAGTGTACAGGGTGGCGAGACCCAGTACTTC
TRBV11-2	TRBD2	-	TRBJ2-7	CASSGFGLAGDLSYEQYF	TGTGCCAGCAGCGGCTTCGGACTAGCGGGAGATTTGTCCTACGAGCAGTACTTC
TRBV9	TRBD1	many	TRBJ2-7	CASSVAADRVYEQYF	TGTGCCAGCAGCGTAGCGGCGGACAGGGTCTACGAGCAGTACTTC
TRBV20-1	-	-	TRBJ2-7	CSARLVGEQYF	TGCAGTGCTAGACTAGTGGGCGAGCAGTACTTC
TRBV11-2	TRBD1	-	TRBJ2-2	CASSFQGAATGELFF	TGTGCCAGCAGTTTTCAGGGGGCCGCCACCGGGGAGCTGTTTTTT
TRBV7-8	-	-	TRBJ2-7	CASSLFGTYEQYF	TGTGCCAGCAGCTTATTCGGGACATACGAGCAGTACTTC
TRBV10-2	-	-	TRBJ2-3	CASKRFTGRTDTQYF	TGCGCCAGCAAGCGTTTCACAGGGCGCACAGATACGCAGTATTTT
TRBV27	-	-	TRBJ2-7	CASSLGANSYEQYF	TGTGCCAGCAGTTTGGGCGCCAACTCCTACGAGCAGTACTTC
TRBV30	-	-	TRBJ1-3	CAWSQGTGNTIYF	TGTGCCTGGAGTCAGGGGACTGGAAACACCATATATTTT
TRBV5-1	-	-	TRBJ1-4	CASSSNPDRNEKLFF	TGCGCCAGCAGCTCCAACCCGGACAGAAATGAAAAACTGTTTTTT
TRBV2	-	few	TRBJ1-6	CASSDSGSGSPLHF	TGTGCCAGCAGTGATTCAGGGTCGGGTTCACCCCTCCACTTT
TRBV30	-	few	TRBJ2-2	CAWSVGTVNTGELFF	TGTGCCTGGAGTGTAGGGACTGTCAACACCGGGGAGCTGTTTTTT
TRBV5-4	TRBD2	-	TRBJ2-1	CASSPSAGDNEQFF	TGTGCCAGCAGCCCCTCAGCGGGAGACAATGAGCAGTTCTTC
TRBV5-1	-	-	TRBJ2-1	CASSESSYNEQFF	TGCGCCAGCAGTGAGAGCTCCTACAATGAGCAGTTCTTC